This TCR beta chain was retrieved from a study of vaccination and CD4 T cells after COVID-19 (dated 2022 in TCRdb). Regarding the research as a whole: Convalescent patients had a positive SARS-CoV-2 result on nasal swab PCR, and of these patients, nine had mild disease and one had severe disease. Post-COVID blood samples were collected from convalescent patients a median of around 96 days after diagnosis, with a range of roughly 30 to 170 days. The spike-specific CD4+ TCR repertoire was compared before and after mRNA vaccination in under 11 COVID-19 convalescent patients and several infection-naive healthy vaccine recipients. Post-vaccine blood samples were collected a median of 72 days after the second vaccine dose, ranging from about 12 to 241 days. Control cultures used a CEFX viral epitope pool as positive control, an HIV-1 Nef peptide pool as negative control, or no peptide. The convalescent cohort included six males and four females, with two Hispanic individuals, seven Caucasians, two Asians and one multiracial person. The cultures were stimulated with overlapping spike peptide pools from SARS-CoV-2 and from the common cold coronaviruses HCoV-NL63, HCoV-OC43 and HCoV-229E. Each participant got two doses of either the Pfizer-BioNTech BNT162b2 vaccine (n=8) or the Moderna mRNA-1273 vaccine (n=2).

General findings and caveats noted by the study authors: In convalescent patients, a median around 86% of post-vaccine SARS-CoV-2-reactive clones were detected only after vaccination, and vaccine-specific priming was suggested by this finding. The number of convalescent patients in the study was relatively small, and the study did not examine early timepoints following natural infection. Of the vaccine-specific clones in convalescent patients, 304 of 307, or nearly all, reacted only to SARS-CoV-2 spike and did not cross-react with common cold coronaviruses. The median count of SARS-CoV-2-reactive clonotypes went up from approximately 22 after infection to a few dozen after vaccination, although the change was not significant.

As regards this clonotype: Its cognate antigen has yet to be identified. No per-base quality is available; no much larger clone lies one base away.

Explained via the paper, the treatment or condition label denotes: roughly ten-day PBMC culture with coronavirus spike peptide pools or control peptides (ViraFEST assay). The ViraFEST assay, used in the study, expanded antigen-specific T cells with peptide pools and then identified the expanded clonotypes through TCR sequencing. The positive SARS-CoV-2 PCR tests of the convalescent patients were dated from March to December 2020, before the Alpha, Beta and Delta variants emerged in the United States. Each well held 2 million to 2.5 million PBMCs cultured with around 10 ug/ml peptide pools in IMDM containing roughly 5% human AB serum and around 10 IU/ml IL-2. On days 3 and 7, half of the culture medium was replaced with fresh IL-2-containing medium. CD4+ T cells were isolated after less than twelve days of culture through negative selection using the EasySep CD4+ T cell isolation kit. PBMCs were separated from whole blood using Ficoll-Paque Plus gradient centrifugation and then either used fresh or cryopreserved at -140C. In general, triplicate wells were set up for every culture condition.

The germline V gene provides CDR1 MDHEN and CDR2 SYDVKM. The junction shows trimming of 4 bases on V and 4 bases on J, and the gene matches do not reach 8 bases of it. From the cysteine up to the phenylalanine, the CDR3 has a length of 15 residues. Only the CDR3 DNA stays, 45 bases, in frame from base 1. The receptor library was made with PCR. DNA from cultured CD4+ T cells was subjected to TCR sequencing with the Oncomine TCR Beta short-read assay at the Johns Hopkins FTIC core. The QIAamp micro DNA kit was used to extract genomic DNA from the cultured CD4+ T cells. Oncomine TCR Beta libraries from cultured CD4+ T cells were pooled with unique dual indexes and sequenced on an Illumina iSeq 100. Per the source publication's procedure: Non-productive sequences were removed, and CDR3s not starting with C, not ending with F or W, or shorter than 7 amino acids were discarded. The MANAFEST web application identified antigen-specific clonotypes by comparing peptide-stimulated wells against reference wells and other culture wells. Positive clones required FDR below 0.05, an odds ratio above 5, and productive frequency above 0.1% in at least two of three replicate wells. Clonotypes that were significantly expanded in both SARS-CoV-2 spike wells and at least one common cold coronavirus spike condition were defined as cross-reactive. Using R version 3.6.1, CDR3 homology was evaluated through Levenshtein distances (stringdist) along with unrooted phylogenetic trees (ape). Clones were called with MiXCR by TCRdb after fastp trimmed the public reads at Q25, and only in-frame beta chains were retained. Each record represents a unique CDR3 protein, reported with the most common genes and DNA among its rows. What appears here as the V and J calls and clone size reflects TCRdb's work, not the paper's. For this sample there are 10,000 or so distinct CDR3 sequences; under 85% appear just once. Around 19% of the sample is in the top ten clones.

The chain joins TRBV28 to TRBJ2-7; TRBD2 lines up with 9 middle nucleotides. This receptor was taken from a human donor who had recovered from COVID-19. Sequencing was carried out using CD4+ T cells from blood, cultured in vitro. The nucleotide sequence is TGTGCCAGCAGTTCGCCTAGCGGGAACCAGTACGAGCAGTACTTC. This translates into CASSSPSGNQYEQYF. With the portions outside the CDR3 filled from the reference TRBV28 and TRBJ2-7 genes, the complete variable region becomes DVKVTQSSRYLVKRTGEKVFLECVQDMDHENMFWYRQDPGLGLRLIYFSYDVKMKEKGDIPEGYSVSREKKERFSLILESASTNQTSMYLCASSSPSGNQYEQYFGPGTRLTVT.